These 2 T cell receptor beta chains were sequenced from one sample in a study of T-cell reconstitution after alpha-beta-depleted transplantation in children. The TCRbeta library incorporated unique molecular identifiers. Each CDR3 protein gets one entry after TCRdb re-called the PCR reads with MiXCR. The data show 250,000 to 300,000 distinct CDR3 sequences, nearly 10% seen once. Sequenced material: PBMCs from the stem cell graft donor, taken from the stem cell graft. The receptors were sampled from a human donor who donated a stem cell graft to a child with SCID.

This clonotype was detected many times. V usage is TRBV25-1 and J usage is TRBJ2-2; D assignment may be TRBD1 or TRBD2 (5 bases each). The V end was cut by 5 bases, the J end by 6 bases, with 19 bases between. CDR1 is MGHDK and CDR2 is SYGVNS in the germline V gene. The CDR3 has 16 amino acids. CDR3 sequence reads: CASSIPREGDAGELFF. Here the CDR3 DNA reads TGTGCCAGCAGTATACCTCGGGAAGGGGATGCCGGGGAGCTGTTTTTT.

This clonotype was counted many times. The rearrangement joins TRBV2 to TRBJ2-7; unclear D gene. This CDR3 region has 14 residues. Trimming left V 6 bases short and J 2 bases short, with 14 bases between. Germline V lookup: CDR1 SNHLY, CDR2 FYNNEI. The CDR3 reads CASRETSPAYEQYF. The CDR3 bases are TGTGCCAGCAGGGAGACTTCTCCCGCCTACGAGCAGTACTTC.